This TCR beta chain was profiled in a study of T cells in localized non-small cell lung cancer. Overall study findings and caveats: Heterogeneity stays possible, as sequencing covered only one tumor region. Among blood samples, higher T cell density accompanied longer overall survival. Tumor trailed uninvolved adjacent lung in T cell clonality, which peaked there. In adjacent lung appeared a median around 62 of the top 100 tumor clones.

CDR3 size: 11 residues. V was pared by 2 bases and J by 12 bases, with 10 bases between. The V gene's germline CDR1 is MDHEN and CDR2 SYDVKM. Only in-frame clones appear in the TCRdb table, and some are missing; sequencing was by immunoSEQ multiplex PCR. The table shows fewer than 20,000 clones, with about nine tenths occurring only once. A word on this clone: Its antigen is as yet unknown.

Sequenced here: peripheral blood, sampled before any cancer treatment. This chain joins TRBV28 and TRBJ1-2; a possible D gene is TRBD1 (6 bases). This TCR derives from a man aged 35-75 years with stage I lung adenocarcinoma. The CDR3 is CASSLTGRHTF. CDR3 coding DNA: TGTGCCAGCAGTTTAACAGGGAGGCACACCTTC.